Shown below are 20 T cell receptor beta chains from a single sample sequenced in a study of beta chain features in type 1 diabetes. Every bit of the isolated RNA underwent reverse transcription, so sequencing read expressed TCRB transcripts. Clones were read by immunoSEQ multiplex PCR, and TCRdb kept only the in-frame ones, dropping some. The table includes a few hundred thousand clones, roughly 13% detected once. The sample consisted of naive CD4+ T cells from blood. The receptors were sampled from a man younger than 45 in good health.

This clone came up a few times. This chain uses TRBV10-3 with TRBJ2-2, with 9 bases that match TRBD1. Trimming removed 8 bases from V and 7 bases from J; junction bases left unmatched: 5. Germline CDR1 and CDR2: ENHRY and SYGVKD. The CDR3 is made up of 13 amino acids. The CDR3 loop reads CAIRTGDGGELFF. The CDR3 nucleotides are TGTGCCATCCGGACAGGGGACGGCGGGGAGCTGTTTTTT.

Only a few counts were recorded for this clone. V and J are TRBV6-1 and TRBJ2-7, with D hard to call. This CDR3 has 12 amino acids. Per the germline V gene, CDR1 is MNHNS and CDR2 is SASEGT. The V gene lost 5 bases and the J gene lost 5 bases, with 10 bases spanning the gap. In DNA, the CDR3 is TGTGCCAGCAGTAGATACAGAGACGAGCAGTACTTC. It encodes CASSRYRDEQYF.

This clone was counted only a few times. In the same sample, other DNA sequences code for this CDR3. The chain couples TRBV7-2 to TRBJ2-5; 9 positions agree with TRBD2. V shed 5 bases and J 2 bases; nucleotides not matched to a gene: 3. The CDR3 has 14 amino acids. Germline V gene lookup returns CDR1 SGHTA and CDR2 FQGNSA. DNA for the CDR3: TGTGCCAGCAGCCCGGGACTAGCACAAGAGACCCAGTACTTC. This encodes CASSPGLAQETQYF.

This clone has a handful of counts. The chain recombines TRBV20-1 with TRBJ1-1; D remains ambiguous. The V and J ends lost 6 bases and 4 bases respectively, with 6 bases between them. CDR1 and CDR2 (germline): DFQATT, SNEGSKA (reference sequence). This CDR3 region has 10 residues. CDR3: CSAKGTEAFF. The DNA of the CDR3 is TGCAGTGCCAAAGGCACTGAAGCTTTCTTT.

The chain employs TRBV29-1 and TRBJ1-2; 8 bases line up with TRBD1. CDR3 length equals 13 residues. The V segment lost 6 bases and the J segment 6 bases; nucleotides outside the gene matches: 9. Germline assignment: CDR1 SQVTM and CDR2 ANQGSEA. The CDR3 sequence: CSVTGGEGDGYTF. The CDR3 DNA follows: TGCAGCGTCACAGGGGGAGAGGGGGATGGCTACACCTTC.

V and J are TRBV18 and TRBJ2-7, with D possibly matching TRBD2 (6 bases). CDR1 is KGHSH, CDR2 LQKENI, per germline. This CDR3 is built from 13 residues. Trimming stripped 4 bases from V and 7 bases from J, with 14 bases between. For the CDR3, the DNA is TGTGCCAGCTCACTACAGGAGGGGAGTGAGCAGTACTTC. This sequence encodes CASSLQEGSEQYF.

The CDR3 region has the DNA TGTGCCAGTCACACAGGGAGCTACACTGAAGCTTTCTTT. Residues: CASHTGSYTEAFF. V and J are TRBV2 and TRBJ1-1, with D possibly being TRBD1 (6 bases). V gave up 9 bases and J gave up 3 bases, with 14 bases separating them. The germline V gene encodes CDR1 SNHLY and CDR2 FYNNEI. This CDR3 region has 13 residues.

J is TRBJ2-1 and V is TRBV15; D may correspond to TRBD1 or TRBD2 (5 bases each). Germline lookup yields CDR1 LNHNV and CDR2 YYDKDF (reference sequence). The CDR3 is made up of 14 amino acids. With 3 bases removed from V and 9 bases from J, the gap between germline ends came to 15 bases. CDR3 region: CATSSPSGPREQFF. The DNA for the CDR3 is TGTGCCACCAGCAGCCCCTCGGGGCCCCGTGAGCAGTTCTTC.

The genes are TRBV15 and TRBJ2-1; D remains ambiguous. The CDR3 is 19 residues long. Trimming stripped 0 bases from V and 2 bases from J, with 20 bases between. Germline CDR1 LNHNV, CDR2 YYDKDF (reference sequence). CDR3 residues: CATSRDRASVGGAYNEQFF. CDR3 nucleotides: TGTGCCACCAGCAGAGATAGGGCCTCAGTTGGTGGCGCCTACAATGAGCAGTTCTTC. Based on the CDR3 plus reference TRBV15 and TRBJ2-1, the full variable domain is DAMVIQNPRYQVTQFGKPVTLSCSQTLNHNVMYWYQQKSSQAPKLLFHYYDKDFNNEADTPDNFQSRRPNTSFCFLDIRSPGLGDTAMYLCATSRDRASVGGAYNEQFFGPGTRLTVL.

The sample holds a few counts of this clone. V gene TRBV18 combines with J gene TRBJ2-7; D gene ambiguous. The CDR3 is made up of 11 amino acids. Germline V gene lookup returns CDR1 KGHSH and CDR2 LQKENI. V was clipped by 5 bases and J by 3 bases, with 5 bases between them. The CDR3 loop reads CASSKDYEQYV. Written as DNA, the CDR3 is TGTGCCAGCTCAAAGGACTACGAGCAGTACGTC.

This clone has a handful of counts. The chain combines TRBV18 with TRBJ2-7; 9 bases match TRBD2. Losses at the gene ends were 9 bases for V and 3 bases for J; bases not matched to a gene: 15. Per germline, CDR1 KGHSH and CDR2 LQKENI. The CDR3 consists of 16 residues. The CDR3 DNA reads TGTGCCAGTTCAAGAAATCCGGGACTAGCAAACTACGAGCAGTACGTC. Its translation is CASSRNPGLANYEQYV.

V is TRBV11-2 and J is TRBJ1-1, with D perhaps TRBD1 (6 bases). CDR3 length: 13 residues. The V gene lost 5 bases and the J gene lost 2 bases, with 9 bases spanning the gap. Per germline, CDR1 SGHAT and CDR2 FQNNGV. The CDR3 loop is CASSAQGNTEAFF. DNA for the CDR3: TGTGCCAGCAGCGCACAGGGTAACACTGAAGCTTTCTTT.

This clone was seen a few times. The chain employs TRBV7-2 and TRBJ1-3; 8 bases match TRBD1. Germline lookup yields CDR1 SGHTA and CDR2 FQGNSA. The V gene end was trimmed by 2 bases and the J gene end by 2 bases; junction bases not matched to a gene: 14. The CDR3 has 19 amino acids. CDR3 amino acids: CASSLRGQGLELAGNTIYF. The CDR3 bases are TGTGCCAGCAGCTTACGTGGACAGGGACTGGAGTTGGCTGGAAACACCATATATTTT.

V is TRBV29-1 and J is TRBJ1-3; D call uncertain. V dropped 0 bases and J dropped 4 bases, with 10 bases sitting between them. This CDR3 has 14 residues. CDR1 is SQVTM, CDR2 ANQGSEA, per germline. In DNA, the CDR3 is TGCAGCGTTGAAGAGAGCATGACCGGAAACACCATATATTTT. This codes for CSVEESMTGNTIYF.

On this clone itself: The sample has other DNA sequences that encode this CDR3 too. CDR3 nucleotide sequence: TGTGCCAGCAGCTCCCAGGGGAGCTCCTACGAGCAGTACGTC. Amino acid sequence: CASSSQGSSYEQYV. This chain uses TRBV5-4 with TRBJ2-7; perhaps TRBD1 as D (6 bases). The CDR3 has 14 amino acids. The V end lost 3 bases, the J end lost 0 bases, and 10 bases lay between the germline ends. Germline values: CDR1 SGHNT, CDR2 YYREEE (reference sequence).

This clone came up a few times. It is unclear where the CDR3 begins or ends on the DNA, so no DNA is shown, and the CDR3 is as TCRdb lists it. CDR3 region: CASTSGPVGGQFF. V and J are TRBV19 and TRBJ2-1; the D call of TRBD2 is as the table states it, not checked on the DNA. Inclusive of both ends, the CDR3 amounts to 13 amino acids. Germline-derived CDR1 and CDR2 are LNHDA and SQIVND (reference sequence).

V and J are TRBV5-1 and TRBJ2-6; TRBD1 matches 7 bases. The J segment lost 2 bases and the V segment lost 5 bases, leaving 7 bases of the junction unmatched. There are 16 residues in the CDR3. CDR1 is SGHRS, CDR2 YFSETQ, per germline. The CDR3 DNA reads TGCGCCAGCAGAATACAGGGGATCCCTGGGGCCAACGTCCTGACTTTC. Translated, it gives CASRIQGIPGANVLTF. Full variable domain (remainder filled in from reference TRBV5-1 and TRBJ2-6): KAGVTQTPRYLIKTRGQQVTLSCSPISGHRSVSWYQQTPGQGLQFLFEYFSETQRNKGNFPGRFSGRQFSNSRSEMNVSTLELGDSALYLCASRIQGIPGANVLTFGAGSRLTVL.

This clone was counted a few times. V usage is TRBV9 and J usage is TRBJ2-1; D is perhaps TRBD2 (6 bases). Trimming took off 0 bases at V and 12 bases at J, with 10 bases between the two ends. The CDR3 has 12 amino acids. CDR1 is SGDLS, CDR2 YYNGEE, per germline. The DNA for the CDR3 is TGTGCCAGCAGCGTAGCTCCGGGAGCGCAGTTCTTC. Its translation: CASSVAPGAQFF.

The V and J genes are TRBV5-1 and TRBJ2-7, with TRBD2 identical over 14 bases. V was clipped by 4 bases and J by 3 bases; unmatched bases: 6. The germline V gene encodes CDR1 SGHRS and CDR2 YFSETQ. This CDR3 region has 16 residues. In DNA, the CDR3 is TGCGCCAGCAGCACTGGGACTAGCGGGGGACTCTACGAGCAGTACTTC. Its protein is CASSTGTSGGLYEQYF.

This clone was seen a handful of times. V and J are TRBV2 and TRBJ2-1, with 8 nucleotides matching TRBD2. J lost 10 bases, V lost 5 bases, and 13 bases had no gene match. Germline CDR1 reads SNHLY; CDR2 reads FYNNEI. The CDR3 is made up of 15 amino acids. Here the CDR3 reads CASSFDSGAPGEQFF. CDR3 nucleotides: TGTGCCAGCAGTTTCGATAGCGGGGCCCCTGGAGAGCAGTTCTTC. The whole variable domain, remainder taken from reference TRBV2 and TRBJ2-1, is EPEVTQTPSHQVTQMGQEVILRCVPISNHLYFYWYRQILGQKVEFLVSFYNNEISEKSEIFDDQFSVERPDGSNFTLKIRSTKLEDSAMYFCASSFDSGAPGEQFFGPGTRLTVL.